These 26 T cell receptor beta chains share one sample of origin, sequenced in a study of control samples from healthy donors and cancer patients. Sequencing was performed with immunoSEQ multiplex PCR; in TCRdb, only in-frame clones are kept and a portion is missing. The data show some 140,000 clones, with around 94% seen just once and approximately 15% held by the top ten. The sequenced sample was PBMCs. The receptors stem from a man in his sixties with colorectal cancer.

The CDR3 nucleotides are TGTGCCAGCAGCTCCGGGGGACCCTACGAGCAGTACTTC. Translating gives CASSSGGPYEQYF. The chain is built from TRBV12-3 or TRBV12-4 and TRBJ2-7; tentative D call: TRBD2 (6 bases). Trimming left V 6 bases short and J 2 bases short, with 11 bases between. This CDR3 region has 13 residues.

V is TRBV6-5 and J is TRBJ1-4, with 7 bases aligning to TRBD1. J lost 8 bases, V lost 2 bases, and 2 bases had no gene match. Germline V gene data show CDR1 as MNHEY and CDR2 as SVGAGI. This CDR3 contains 13 residues. The CDR3 DNA is TGTGCCAGCAGTTACGGACAGGAGGAAAAACTGTTTTTT. Residues: CASSYGQEEKLFF.

The V and J genes are TRBV18 and TRBJ1-4; unclear D gene. The CDR3 extends over 14 amino acids. CDR1 is KGHSH, CDR2 LQKENI, per germline. V was clipped by 3 bases and J by 0 bases, with 5 bases between them. CDR3 loop: CASSPSPTNEKLFF. CDR3 DNA sequence: TGTGCCAGCTCACCTTCTCCAACTAATGAAAAACTGTTTTTT.

This rearrangement joins TRBV7-9 to TRBJ2-1, with 8 bases that match TRBD1. CDR1 is SEHNR and CDR2 is FQNEAQ in the germline V gene (reference sequence). The V segment lost 5 bases and the J segment 2 bases; nucleotides outside the gene matches: 5. The CDR3 extends over 15 amino acids. CDR3 nucleotide sequence: TGTGCCAGCAGCACCGACAGGGGCACCTACAATGAGCAGTTCTTC. It is translated as CASSTDRGTYNEQFF.

This clone was observed a single time. The chain is built from TRBV5-1 and TRBJ2-5; D unclear. The V gene's germline CDR1 is SGHRS and CDR2 YFSETQ. Deletions cut 0 bases from V and 1 base from J, with 4 bases between. The length of the CDR3 is 13 residues. CDR3 region: CASSLGSQETQYF. In DNA form, the CDR3 reads TGCGCCAGCAGCTTGGGCAGCCAAGAGACCCAGTACTTC.

As DNA, the CDR3 is TGTGCCAGCAGCTTCGCTGGATATCAAGAGACCCAGTACTTC. It translates to CASSFAGYQETQYF. The chain has TRBV7-2 and TRBJ2-5; D gene uncertain. The germline V gene encodes CDR1 SGHTA and CDR2 FQGNSA. The V and J ends lost 3 bases and 2 bases respectively, with 10 bases between them. CDR3 length: 14 residues.

The gene calls are TRBV4-1 and TRBJ2-3, with a possible D match to TRBD1 (6 bases). The CDR3 length is 16 residues. Germline loops: CDR1 MGHRA, CDR2 YSYEKL. The V and J ends lost 0 bases and 0 bases respectively, with 10 bases between them. As DNA, the CDR3 is TGCGCCAGCAGCCAAGATCCGAGGGGGAGCACAGATACGCAGTATTTT. Residues: CASSQDPRGSTDTQYF.

V usage is TRBV5-5 and J usage is TRBJ2-7; TRBD1 aligns across 8 bases. The CDR3 has 15 amino acids. The germline gives CDR1 SGHKS, CDR2 YYEKEE (reference sequence). V shed 3 bases, J shed 8 bases, and the junction held 13 bases outside the gene matches. DNA for the CDR3: TGTGCCAGCAGCTCCCCCCGGACAGGGACGTATAAGCAGTACTTC. Amino acid sequence: CASSSPRTGTYKQYF.

The chain links TRBV2 to TRBJ1-3, with D perhaps matching TRBD1 (5 bases). V was trimmed by 7 bases and J by 3 bases, leaving 13 bases between them. The CDR3 consists of 14 residues. CDR1 is SNHLY and CDR2 is FYNNEI in the germline V gene. CDR3 region: CASTTGQDGNTIYF. The CDR3 coding sequence is TGTGCCAGCACGACGGGGCAGGATGGAAACACCATATATTTT.

This sequence joins TRBV6-5 and TRBJ2-1; D is uncertain. CDR3 size: 14 residues. CDR1 and CDR2 from the germline V gene are MNHEY and SVGAGI. The germline V and J ends were trimmed by 7 bases and 7 bases, with 17 bases remaining between them. CDR3 in amino acids: CASTLRVGRNEQFF. The CDR3 DNA sequence: TGTGCCAGCACCCTACGCGTGGGTCGGAATGAGCAGTTCTTC.

V is TRBV18 and J is TRBJ1-4; the D is unclear. The V end was cut by 6 bases, the J end by 3 bases, with 17 bases between. The CDR3 spans 16 residues. Germline V CDR1 and CDR2: KGHSH, LQKENI. The chain's CDR3 is CASSINDLGPNEKLFF. The CDR3 DNA is TGTGCCAGCTCGATCAACGATCTGGGCCCTAATGAAAAACTGTTTTTT.

This clone was counted once. The chain is built from TRBV5-1 and TRBJ1-2; TRBD1 aligns across 11 bases. The germline V gene has CDR1 SGHRS and CDR2 YFSETQ. With V trimmed by 4 bases and J by 7 bases, 3 bases remained unmatched. The CDR3 is 13 amino acids. DNA of the CDR3: TGCGCCAGCAGCGTCGGGACAGGGGGTGGCTACACCTTC. Its protein is CASSVGTGGGYTF. The full variable domain, rest sourced from reference TRBV5-1 and TRBJ1-2, is KAGVTQTPRYLIKTRGQQVTLSCSPISGHRSVSWYQQTPGQGLQFLFEYFSETQRNKGNFPGRFSGRQFSNSRSEMNVSTLELGDSALYLCASSVGTGGGYTFGSGTRLTVV.

The chain couples TRBV7-8 to TRBJ1-5; D remains unclear. CDR3 length: 13 amino acids. V lost 0 bases and J lost 5, with 5 bases in between. The germline V gene has CDR1 SGHVS and CDR2 FQNEAQ. The CDR3 loop is CASSLAVDQPQHF. CDR3 DNA: TGTGCCAGCAGCTTAGCGGTCGATCAGCCCCAGCATTTT.

The chain couples TRBV6-5 to TRBJ1-2; 10 nucleotides line up with TRBD1. The germline V gene has CDR1 MNHEY and CDR2 SVGAGI. The V gene end was trimmed by 6 bases and the J gene end by 2 bases; junction bases not matched to a gene: 6. The CDR3 length is 15 residues. The CDR3 spells CASRPGTGVNYGYTF. Here the CDR3 DNA reads TGTGCCAGCAGACCCGGGACAGGGGTGAACTATGGCTACACCTTC.

The V gene is TRBV6-2 or TRBV6-3, the J gene TRBJ2-3; 12 nucleotides align to TRBD1. This CDR3 region has 20 residues. Losses at the gene ends were 4 bases for V and 3 bases for J; bases not matched to a gene: 17. Germline-derived CDR1 and CDR2 are MNHEY and SVGEGT. The CDR3 here is CASSFPTRDRGQIRTDTQYF. CDR3 DNA sequence: TGTGCCAGCAGTTTCCCCACGAGGGACAGGGGGCAGATCCGGACAGATACGCAGTATTTT.

The gene calls are TRBV6-2 or TRBV6-3 and TRBJ2-7; 9 bases are a match to TRBD1. This CDR3 region has 14 residues. Germline CDR1 and CDR2: MNHEY and SVGEGT. Losses at the gene ends were 6 bases for V and 2 bases for J; bases not matched to a gene: 5. The CDR3 nucleotides are TGTGCCAGCAGCCGGGGACAGGGCGCCTACGAGCAGTACTTC. As protein: CASSRGQGAYEQYF.

The chain employs TRBV2 and TRBJ1-1; no clear D. This CDR3 contains 13 residues. Trimming shortened V by 4 bases and J by 4 bases, and 10 bases separated the two germline ends. Germline CDR1 is SNHLY and CDR2 is FYNNEI. The chain's CDR3 is CASSGQSSTEAFF. CDR3 coding DNA: TGTGCCAGCAGTGGGCAGTCAAGCACTGAAGCTTTCTTT.

The chain uses TRBV7-9 and TRBJ1-2; D call uncertain. Trimming left V 3 bases short and J 4 bases short, with 15 bases between. The CDR3 runs to 15 residues. Germline CDR1 and CDR2: SEHNR and FQNEAQ (reference sequence). The CDR3 sequence is CASSFAEDGRYGYTF. The CDR3 DNA is TGTGCCAGCAGCTTTGCCGAGGACGGTCGCTATGGCTACACCTTC.

The gene calls are TRBV28 and TRBJ1-3, with a weak D call TRBD1 (6 bases). Germline-derived CDR1 and CDR2 are MDHEN and SYDVKM. Trimming took 5 bases from V and 1 from J, leaving 12 bases between them. The CDR3 is made up of 15 amino acids. The CDR3 protein is CASSPGTYSGNTIYF. The DNA for the CDR3 is TGTGCCAGCAGTCCCGGGACATATTCTGGAAACACCATATATTTT.

The chain carries TRBV19 and TRBJ2-5; 10 bases are a match to TRBD2. J was trimmed by 7 bases and V by 4 bases; bases with no gene match: 15. Germline V gene sequence: CDR1 LNHDA, CDR2 SQIVND (reference sequence). The CDR3 is 17 residues long. In DNA form, the CDR3 reads TGTGCCAGTAGTAAGGCGAGCGGGGGGGAAATCTTGGGGACCCAGTACTTC. It codes for CASSKASGGEILGTQYF.

The genes are TRBV6-2 or TRBV6-3 and TRBJ2-4; 8 bases are shared with TRBD1. V lost 2 bases to trimming and J lost 7 bases; unmatched junction nucleotides: 4. The CDR3 runs to 14 residues. Germline CDR1 is MNHEY and CDR2 is SVGEGT. CDR3 region: CASSYSRGLNIQYF. The CDR3 DNA reads as TGTGCCAGCAGTTACAGCAGGGGGCTGAACATTCAGTACTTC.

The CDR3 is CASSYGQGNYGYTF. CDR3 DNA sequence: TGTGCCAGCAGTTACGGCCAGGGGAACTATGGCTACACCTTC. V is TRBV6-6 and J is TRBJ1-2, with TRBD1 as a possible D gene (6 bases). The CDR3 is made up of 14 amino acids. Germline assignment: CDR1 MNHNY and CDR2 SVGAGI (reference sequence). Between the trimmed V and J ends, which lost 2 bases and 2 bases, there was a span of 9 bases.

The rearrangement uses TRBV4-3 and TRBJ1-6; D ambiguous. Germline V gene data show CDR1 as LGHNA and CDR2 as YSLEER. The germline V and J ends were trimmed by 0 bases and 8 bases, with 5 bases remaining between them. This CDR3 spans 13 amino acids. The CDR3 nucleotides read TGCGCCAGCAGCCAAGACCCCTATTCACCCCTCCACTTT. This sequence encodes CASSQDPYSPLHF.

The chain employs TRBV27 and TRBJ1-2; tentative D call: TRBD1 (5 bases). This CDR3 comprises 13 residues. Germline V gives CDR1 MNHEY, CDR2 SMNVEV (reference sequence). V lost 2 bases to trimming and J lost 4 bases, with 8 bases between them. CDR3 sequence: CASSLKGPYGYTF. Here the CDR3 DNA reads TGTGCCAGCAGTTTAAAGGGGCCCTATGGCTACACCTTC.

J is TRBJ2-5 and V is TRBV30; 16 bases map to TRBD2. J was trimmed by 5 bases and V by 4 bases; bases with no gene match: 4. The CDR3 runs to 15 residues. Germline CDR1 and CDR2: GTSNPN and SVGIG (reference sequence). The CDR3 protein is CAWTTGLAGGETQYF. In DNA form, the CDR3 reads TGTGCCTGGACTACGGGACTAGCGGGGGGGGAGACCCAGTACTTC.

This rearrangement joins TRBV7-2 to TRBJ1-2, with D possibly matching TRBD1 (5 bases). The CDR3 totals 16 residues. V gave up 5 bases and J gave up 7 bases, with 23 bases separating them. Germline assignment: CDR1 SGHTA and CDR2 FQGNSA. CDR3 nucleotides: TGTGCCAGCAGCCCCCCTTCCCGGGGGGTTACGGTTGGCTACACCTTC. It yields the protein CASSPPSRGVTVGYTF.